What follows is one TCR beta chain and its context. What it recognizes is unknown. Via template switching, UMIs carrying a 6-nucleotide sample barcode were introduced. The authors ran two nested PCRs of around 15 and 10 cycles on TCRalpha and TCRbeta cDNA. From the 5' RACE reads, TCRdb lists one entry per CDR3 protein and no DNA. The sample has roughly 300,000 distinct CDR3 sequences; the top ten hold 5.6%. These data come from a study of monozygotic twins with inflammatory bowel disease. Points from the study as a whole: Part of the variability in patient repertoires may have come from differing immunosuppressive treatments.

Total RNA from whole blood was isolated with no T cell sorting. The CDR3 has 18 amino acids. Germline V lookup: CDR1 MNHEY, CDR2 SVGEGT. Material for sequencing was blood. This rearrangement joins TRBV6-2 or TRBV6-3 to TRBJ2-1; TCRdb designates TRBD2, a call that cannot be tested without DNA. This TCR came from a human donor with ulcerative colitis or Crohn's disease, or a healthy co-twin of an affected twin (not recorded which). The chain's CDR3 is CASSSLHWTSGRATEQFF.